This T cell receptor beta chain came from a study of T cells in Graves' hyperthyroidism and ophthalmopathy. Germline CDR1 and CDR2: LGHNA and YNFKEQ. The CDR3 is 13 amino acids. Between the trimmed V and J ends, which lost 0 bases and 9 bases, there was a span of 6 bases. Authors of the study amplified TCR beta CDR3 regions from RNA transcripts. Researchers ran a first-round RT-PCR on the TCR CDR3 using the HTBI primer set. In TCRdb, the multiplex PCR reads were re-called with MiXCR into one record per CDR3 protein. The table includes some 570,000 distinct CDR3 sequences, roughly 15% detected once. This sequence joins TRBV4-2 and TRBJ1-6, with D hard to call. This clonotype was sampled from a woman under 30 with Graves' ophthalmopathy. Input material: blood. The chain's CDR3 is CASSQDMRSPLHF. The CDR3 DNA reads TGTGCCAGCAGCCAAGATATGCGTTCACCCCTCCACTTT.